The text below deals with one T cell receptor beta chain. These data are taken from a study of OX40 agonist ivuxolimab in advanced cancers. V shed 0 bases and J shed 2 bases, with 12 bases lying between them. This CDR3 spans 16 amino acids. Germline V CDR1 and CDR2: SGHDT, YYEEEE. The data were produced by immunoSEQ multiplex PCR, yet TCRdb's version contains in-frame clones alone and is incomplete. The sample consists of about 68,000 clones, about 89% of them appearing once. This receptor was taken from an adult with an advanced solid tumor such as melanoma, head and neck, liver or kidney cancer. V usage is TRBV5-6 and J usage is TRBJ2-1; D remains ambiguous. Sequencing used CD4+ or CD8+ T cells sorted from blood, obtained in a trial of the OX40 agonist ivuxolimab. CDR3 in DNA: TGTGCCAGCAGCTTGGCTTTAGGCGGACCCTACAATGAGCAGTTCTTC. Translating it yields CASSLALGGPYNEQFF. Based on the CDR3 plus reference TRBV5-6 and TRBJ2-1, the full variable domain is DAGVTQSPTHLIKTRGQQVTLRCSPKSGHDTVSWYQQALGQGPQFIFQYYEEEERQRGNFPDRFSGHQFPNYSSELNVNALLLGDSALYLCASSLALGGPYNEQFFGPGTRLTVL.